Here is one T cell receptor (beta chain) with its context. CDR1 is LGHNA, CDR2 YNFKEQ, per germline. The CDR3 is made up of 20 amino acids. The junction had 19 bases not matched to a gene; V was cut back by 0 bases and J by 4 bases. In the study's own analysis: Amplifying reference gene primers gave estimates of nucleated cell counts. Repertoires were generated with immunoSEQ multiplex PCR, while TCRdb's copy carries only in-frame clones and drops some. Clonal size and the V and J genes are those of that table, whereas D and trimming came from the DNA. Of around 270,000 clones listed, approximately 89% are singletons. This entry belongs to a study of blood T cell repertoires in COVID-19.

This chain uses TRBV4-2 with TRBJ2-7; TRBD2 matches at 9 bases. Sequenced material: peripheral blood. The TCR sequence derives from a man aged 40-50 years who had recovered from COVID-19. CDR3 sequence (DNA): TGTGCCAGCAGCCAAGATGGGGGGCTAGCGGGACCCGGGGGATTATACGAGCAGTACTTC. This gives the protein CASSQDGGLAGPGGLYEQYF.